The next 27 T cell receptor beta chains were all read from a single sample in a study of vaccination and CD4 T cells after COVID-19. For these receptors, no antigen is known. Treatment here: roughly 10-day PBMC culture with coronavirus spike peptide pools or control peptides (ViraFEST assay). An Oncomine TCR Beta short-read assay was used to sequence the DNA from cultured CD4+ T cells. TCRdb reprocessed the PCR reads via MiXCR and lists one record per CDR3 protein. The table has thousands of distinct CDR3 sequences, 65% to 70% seen once. The specimen comprised CD4+ T cells from blood, cultured in vitro, sampled before SARS-CoV-2 vaccination. The receptors here all came from a human donor who had recovered from COVID-19.

This clonotype has just a few counts. This chain links TRBV10-1 with TRBJ2-7; D is undetermined. Germline V gene sequence: CDR1 WNHNN, CDR2 SYGVQD (reference sequence). The CDR3 runs to 15 residues. V was trimmed by 0 bases and J by 2 bases, leaving 11 bases between them. CDR3 region: CASSESGPKPYEQYF. The CDR3 nucleotides read TGCGCCAGCAGTGAGTCGGGCCCAAAGCCCTACGAGCAGTACTTC.

In this sample, this clonotype turned up a few times. This chain links TRBV2 with TRBJ2-5, with D unclear. This CDR3 spans 11 amino acids. Trimming pared 8 bases from V and 2 bases from J, leaving 6 bases between. Germline V lookup: CDR1 SNHLY, CDR2 FYNNEI. The CDR3 sequence: CASPGQETQYF. The CDR3, as DNA: TGTGCCAGCCCAGGACAAGAGACCCAGTACTTC.

This CDR3 is CSANGVTSEAFF. The DNA of the CDR3 is TGCAGTGCTAACGGGGTTACGAGTGAAGCTTTCTTT. The V call is TRBV20-1, the J call TRBJ1-1; D is unresolved. V was trimmed by 4 bases and J by 7 bases, leaving 13 bases between them. CDR1 is DFQATT and CDR2 is SNEGSKA in the germline V gene (reference sequence). This CDR3 is 12 amino acids long.

The V gene is TRBV28, the J gene TRBJ2-1; D is ambiguous. Per the germline V gene, CDR1 is MDHEN and CDR2 is SYDVKM. Trimming took 3 bases from V and 9 from J, leaving 12 bases between them. The CDR3 sequence is 13 residues long. The chain's CDR3 is CASSFGSVGEQFF. CDR3 in DNA: TGTGCCAGCAGTTTCGGCAGCGTAGGTGAGCAGTTCTTC.

V gene TRBV2 combines with J gene TRBJ2-1, with 14 bases identical to TRBD2. CDR1 SNHLY and CDR2 FYNNEI come from the germline V gene. Trimming cost V 4 bases and J 6 bases; bases outside gene matches: 2. The CDR3 consists of 15 residues. The CDR3 DNA is TGTGCCAGCAGTGGGGGGACTAGCGGGAGCAATGAGCAGTTCTTC. Its translation is CASSGGTSGSNEQFF.

The gene calls are TRBV6-2 or TRBV6-3 and TRBJ1-2; D unclear. Germline lookup yields CDR1 MNHEY and CDR2 SVGEGT. Trimming took off 5 bases at V and 2 bases at J, with 6 bases between the two ends. The CDR3 is made up of 12 amino acids. CDR3 in amino acids: CASSMMNYGYTF. The CDR3 region has the DNA TGTGCCAGCAGTATGATGAACTATGGCTACACCTTC.

This chain uses TRBV12-3 or TRBV12-4 with TRBJ2-4; 10 bases match TRBD1. This CDR3 spans 14 amino acids. With 2 bases clipped from V and 6 bases from J, the junction kept 1 base outside the gene matches. The chain's CDR3 is CASSLRTGGNIQYF. Written as DNA, the CDR3 is TGTGCCAGCAGTTTACGGACAGGGGGAAACATTCAGTACTTC.

The DNA of the CDR3 is TGTGCCAGCAGTTCAGCGGGGGGGCCCTCCTACGAGCAGTACTTC. Translation: CASSSAGGPSYEQYF. The rearrangement links TRBV28 to TRBJ2-7, with 10 bases fitting TRBD2. V shed 4 bases, J shed 0 bases, and the junction held 3 bases outside the gene matches. Germline CDR1 MDHEN, CDR2 SYDVKM. The CDR3 consists of 15 residues.

This clonotype was seen only a few times. The chain couples TRBV15 to TRBJ1-1, with 7 bases lining up with TRBD1. The germline V gene has CDR1 LNHNV and CDR2 YYDKDF (reference sequence). The junction had 1 base not matched to a gene; V was cut back by 9 bases and J by 0 bases. CDR3 length: 12 amino acids. The CDR3 spells CATGQLNTEAFF. Here the CDR3 DNA reads TGTGCCACGGGACAGTTGAACACTGAAGCTTTCTTT.

V is TRBV20-1 and J is TRBJ2-1; 7 bases are a match to TRBD2. This CDR3 has 14 residues. CDR1 is DFQATT, CDR2 SNEGSKA, per germline (reference sequence). Trimming removed 6 bases from V and 3 bases from J; junction bases left unmatched: 8. The CDR3 bases are TGCAGTGCCACTCCTAGCGGAAACTACAATGAGCAGTTCTTC. This gives the protein CSATPSGNYNEQFF.

The genes are TRBV20-1 and TRBJ2-3, with 7 positions matching TRBD2. J gave up 4 bases and V 1 base, and 14 bases lay outside the gene matches. The germline CDR1 and CDR2 sequences are DFQATT and SNEGSKA (reference sequence). The CDR3 sequence is 17 residues long. CDR3 sequence (DNA): TGCAGTGCTAGAGCCAGGGACCGGGACTATGCCCCAGATACGCAGTATTTT. Residues: CSARARDRDYAPDTQYF.

This clonotype was picked up a small number of times. The chain employs TRBV7-3 and TRBJ2-1; D may correspond to TRBD1 or TRBD2 (5 bases each). The ends were cut back, 1 base at V and 9 bases at J, with 16 bases in the middle. Looked up from germline, CDR1 is SGHTA and CDR2 is FQGTGA. The CDR3 covers 15 residues. The CDR3 sequence is CASSLRAGTTSEQFF. DNA for the CDR3: TGTGCCAGCAGCTTAAGGGCTGGGACCACCTCTGAGCAGTTCTTC.

The rearrangement links TRBV7-2 to TRBJ2-3; 11 bases agree with TRBD2. CDR1 and CDR2 (germline): SGHTA, FQGNSA. This CDR3 spans 16 amino acids. V was clipped by 4 bases and J by 1 base; unmatched bases: 4. Here the CDR3 DNA reads TGTGCCAGCAGCTCGGGGACTAGCGGAGGCACAGATACGCAGTATTTT. Residues: CASSSGTSGGTDTQYF.

The chain employs TRBV15 and TRBJ1-5; tentative D call: TRBD1 (6 bases). Per the germline V gene, CDR1 is LNHNV and CDR2 is YYDKDF (reference sequence). The CDR3 covers 15 residues. The V gene lost 0 bases and the J gene lost 6 bases, with 12 bases spanning the gap. The CDR3 nucleotides read TGTGCCACCAGCAGAGATCAACAGGGACGTCAGCCCCAGCATTTT. It translates to CATSRDQQGRQPQHF.

The chain links TRBV7-9 to TRBJ2-7; D ambiguous. Germline V gene data show CDR1 as SEHNR and CDR2 as FQNEAQ (reference sequence). Trimming removed 1 base from V and 5 bases from J, with 9 bases in between. The CDR3 spans 13 residues. The CDR3 coding sequence is TGTGCCAGCAGCTTAGTCCTCCTTGACGAGCAGTACTTC. Its translation: CASSLVLLDEQYF.

The rearrangement uses TRBV11-3 and TRBJ2-1; D remains unclear. This CDR3 has 15 residues. Trimming removed 5 bases from V and 1 base from J, with 12 bases in between. The germline V gene has CDR1 SGHNT and CDR2 YENEEA. The chain's CDR3 is CASSQSPSSYNEQFF. CDR3 bases: TGTGCCAGCAGCCAGAGCCCTTCATCCTACAATGAGCAGTTCTTC.

This clonotype came up a few times. The chain employs TRBV5-4 and TRBJ2-5, with unresolved D. From germline, CDR1 is SGHNT and CDR2 YYREEE (reference sequence). V was trimmed by 0 bases and J by 4 bases, leaving 13 bases between them. The CDR3 has 15 amino acids. CDR3 in amino acids: CASSLVSGWGETQYF. The CDR3 coding sequence is TGTGCCAGCAGCTTGGTTTCCGGATGGGGAGAGACCCAGTACTTC.

This clonotype came up once. V is TRBV21-1 and J is TRBJ2-1. TRBV21-1 is designated a pseudogene. The CDR3 has 17 residues. The CDR3 region is CASSKTTKRSSYNEQFF. CDR3 coding DNA: TGTGCCAGCAGCAAAACCACTAAGAGGAGCTCCTACAATGAGCAGTTCTTC.

This clonotype was detected a few times. The CDR3 DNA reads TGCGCCAGCAGCGGTGGAGCCCAATCGGGGGAGCTGTTTTTT. Translating gives CASSGGAQSGELFF. The chain recombines TRBV10-2 with TRBJ2-2; no definite D call. The CDR3 has 14 residues. Germline lookup yields CDR1 WSHSY and CDR2 SAAADI. V was trimmed by 6 bases and J by 8 bases, leaving 16 bases between them.

This sequence joins TRBV20-1 and TRBJ2-1; D is undetermined. Between the trimmed V and J ends, which lost 2 bases and 9 bases, there was a span of 11 bases. CDR1 is DFQATT and CDR2 is SNEGSKA in the germline V gene (reference sequence). The CDR3 sequence is 12 residues long. The CDR3 DNA reads as TGCAGTGCTAGAAAGACCCCCAGTGAGCAGTTCTTC. Its translation: CSARKTPSEQFF.

This clonotype has more than one count but fewer than ten. This sequence joins TRBV18 and TRBJ1-1, with 10 bases fitting TRBD1. Germline CDR1 KGHSH, CDR2 LQKENI. V shed 8 bases, J shed 1 base, and the junction held 4 bases outside the gene matches. This CDR3 has 14 amino acids. The CDR3 loop is CASTGTGANTEAFF. The CDR3, as DNA: TGTGCCAGCACCGGGACAGGGGCGAACACTGAAGCTTTCTTT.

The chain combines TRBV28 with TRBJ1-5; D call uncertain. V shed 6 bases and J shed 9 bases, with 9 bases lying between them. The CDR3 is made up of 11 amino acids. The V gene's germline CDR1 is MDHEN and CDR2 SYDVKM. The CDR3 spells CASSGMGPQHF. CDR3 nucleotides: TGTGCCAGCAGCGGGATGGGGCCCCAGCATTTT. The variable domain in full, with the rest retrieved from reference TRBV28 and TRBJ1-5, is DVKVTQSSRYLVKRTGEKVFLECVQDMDHENMFWYRQDPGLGLRLIYFSYDVKMKEKGDIPEGYSVSREKKERFSLILESASTNQTSMYLCASSGMGPQHFGDGTRLSIL.

V usage is TRBV6-1 and J usage is TRBJ2-1; D uncertain. V shed 6 bases and J shed 2 bases, with 11 bases lying between them. This CDR3 has 14 amino acids. Looked up from germline, CDR1 is MNHNS and CDR2 is SASEGT. The CDR3 nucleotides are TGTGCCAGCAGCGACTTAGGCGCCTACAATGAGCAGTTCTTC. Translating it yields CASSDLGAYNEQFF.

The J gene is TRBJ2-2, the V gene TRBV20-1; 9 bases fit TRBD2. Trimming at V came to 0 bases and at J to 1 base, leaving 6 bases not matched to a gene. The CDR3 spans 17 residues. CDR1 is DFQATT, CDR2 SNEGSKA, per germline (reference sequence). DNA for the CDR3: TGCAGTGCTAGAGAGCTATCTAGCGGGAAGAACACCGGGGAGCTGTTTTTT. Protein sequence: CSARELSSGKNTGELFF.

This clonotype was observed a few times. CDR3 nucleotide sequence: TGTGCCAGCAGCTTAGATGTCGCCGGGGAGCTGTTTTTT. This gives the protein CASSLDVAGELFF. The gene calls are TRBV7-9 and TRBJ2-2; D uncertain. The ends were cut back, 1 base at V and 6 bases at J, with 6 bases in the middle. This CDR3 region has 13 residues. Germline CDR1 and CDR2: SEHNR and FQNEAQ (reference sequence).

This clonotype was counted only a few times. The rearrangement uses TRBV11-2 and TRBJ2-1; D may be TRBD1 or TRBD2 (5 bases each). V shed 0 bases and J shed 4 bases, with 10 bases lying between them. This CDR3 has 15 amino acids. Germline V gene sequence: CDR1 SGHAT, CDR2 FQNNGV. This CDR3 reads CASSLERDLYNEQFF. The CDR3 coding sequence is TGTGCCAGCAGCTTAGAAAGGGACCTTTACAATGAGCAGTTCTTC.

The V call is TRBV2, the J call TRBJ2-5; D is unclear. The CDR3 totals 14 residues. V gave up 3 bases and J gave up 2 bases, with 10 bases separating them. Germline lookup yields CDR1 SNHLY and CDR2 FYNNEI. The CDR3 bases are TGTGCCAGCAGTGAGACCCTTCCTCAAGAGACCCAGTACTTC. It encodes CASSETLPQETQYF.